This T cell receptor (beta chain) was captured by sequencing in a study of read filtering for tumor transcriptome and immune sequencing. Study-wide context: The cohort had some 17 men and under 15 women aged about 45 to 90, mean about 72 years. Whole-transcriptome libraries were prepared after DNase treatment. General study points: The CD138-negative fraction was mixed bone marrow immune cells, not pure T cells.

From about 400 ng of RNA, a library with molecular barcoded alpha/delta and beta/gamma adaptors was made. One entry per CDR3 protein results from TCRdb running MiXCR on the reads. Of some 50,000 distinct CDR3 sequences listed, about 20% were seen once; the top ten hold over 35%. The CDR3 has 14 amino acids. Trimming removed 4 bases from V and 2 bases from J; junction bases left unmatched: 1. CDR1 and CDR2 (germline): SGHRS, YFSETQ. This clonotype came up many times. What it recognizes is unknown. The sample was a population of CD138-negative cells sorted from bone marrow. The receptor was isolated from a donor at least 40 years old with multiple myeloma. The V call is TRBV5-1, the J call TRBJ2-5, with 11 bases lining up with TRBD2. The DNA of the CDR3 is TGCGCCAGCAGCACTAGCGGGAGTCAAGAGACCCAGTACTTC. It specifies CASSTSGSQETQYF.